This T cell receptor beta chain was sequenced during a study of shared clonotypes between healthy human individuals. In the study overall: The study drew on a couple of women and three men aged 18 to 49 as donors. Study observations and caveats: Larger estimated richness was generally seen in naive subsets than in memory subsets. Represented diversity, genetic and exposure-history alike, was limited by few donors.

Every subset had its genomic DNA shared out evenly among several immunoSEQ plates. Clones were sequenced by immunoSEQ multiplex PCR, and TCRdb holds only the in-frame ones, with some missing. This sample has about 320,000 clones; roughly 84% occur once, and the top ten carry about a sixth. Germline CDR1 is LGHNA and CDR2 is YSLEER. The CDR3 has 15 residues. Unmatched junction bases numbered 4, after V lost 1 base and J lost 4 bases. Turning to this clone: Its target is not known.

The sequence was obtained from a young man in good health. This rearrangement joins TRBV4-3 to TRBJ2-1; 7 nucleotides line up with TRBD2. Sequencing was carried out using memory CD8+ T cells sorted from blood. Described subset: CD45RO+ cells pooled with CCR7-negative TemRA cells. CDR3 residues: CASSQGSSGYNEQFF. The DNA for the CDR3 is TGCGCCAGCAGCCAAGGGAGTAGCGGGTACAATGAGCAGTTCTTC.